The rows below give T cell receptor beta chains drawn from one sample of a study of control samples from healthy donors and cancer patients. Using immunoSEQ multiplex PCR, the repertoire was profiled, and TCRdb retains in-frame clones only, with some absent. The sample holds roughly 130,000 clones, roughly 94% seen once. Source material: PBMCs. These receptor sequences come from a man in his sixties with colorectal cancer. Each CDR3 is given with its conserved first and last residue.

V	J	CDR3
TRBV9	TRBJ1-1	CASSLYGNTEAFF
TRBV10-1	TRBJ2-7	CASSGTEGGYEQYF
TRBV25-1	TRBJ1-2	CASSSNRGYGYTF
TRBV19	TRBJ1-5	CASSSGQGVPPSEPQHF
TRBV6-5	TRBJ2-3	CASSKQGSSTDTQYF
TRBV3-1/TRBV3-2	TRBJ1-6	CASSAQGGHSPLHF
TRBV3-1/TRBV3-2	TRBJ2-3	CASSRDAYTDTQYF
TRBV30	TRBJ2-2	CAWDRLATGELFF
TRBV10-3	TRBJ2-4	CAISESGTTAKNIQYF
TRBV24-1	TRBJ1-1	CATAAQGNTEAFF
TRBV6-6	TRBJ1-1	CASSYGQRHRGTEAFF
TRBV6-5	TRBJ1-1	CASIPTANTEAFF
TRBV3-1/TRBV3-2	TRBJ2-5	CASSPGTSPYF
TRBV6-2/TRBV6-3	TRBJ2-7	CASSDQPGLAGGPPHEQYF
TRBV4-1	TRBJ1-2	CASSLIWTGKDGYTF
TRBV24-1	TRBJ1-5	CATSDRTGNQPQHF
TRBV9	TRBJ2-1	CASSVGWNEQFF
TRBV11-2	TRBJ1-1	CASSRVTEAFF
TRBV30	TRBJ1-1	CAWRGGAERVGGAHEENTEAFF